This T cell receptor beta chain was identified in a study of OX40 agonist ivuxolimab in advanced cancers. CDR1 MRHNA and CDR2 SNTAGT come from the germline V gene. Unmatched junction bases numbered 21, after V lost 0 bases and J lost 7 bases. There are 20 residues in the CDR3. Repertoires were generated with immunoSEQ multiplex PCR, while TCRdb's copy carries only in-frame clones and drops some. The table includes about 27,000 clones, roughly 80% detected once. The receptor's source is an adult with an advanced solid tumor such as melanoma, head and neck, liver or kidney cancer. Specimen: CD4+ or CD8+ T cells sorted from blood, collected in a trial of the OX40 agonist ivuxolimab. The chain links TRBV6-4 to TRBJ2-1; 7 bases match TRBD2. The CDR3 bases are TGTGCCAGCAGTGACTCGGGGGGGTATTTGGGCAGCGGTATACTGAATGAGCAGTTCTTC. Protein: CASSDSGGYLGSGILNEQFF.